Below, one T cell receptor beta chain is given with its context. Its matching antigen is unknown. This sample is drawn from a study of cytomegalovirus exposure and HLA in healthy donors. Study-level points and caveats: Across HLA loci, a later analysis found differing TCR association rates, with DRB1 most and HLA-C fewest. Later work showed greater clonal expansion in HLA-associated TCR beta chains than in equally common others. In vitro experiments confirmed that three CMV-associated chains were specific for CMV antigens.

The germline CDR1 and CDR2 sequences are SGHRS and YFSETQ. V was shortened by 2 bases and J by 0 bases, with 8 bases between the two germline ends. The CDR3 sequence is 15 residues long. The PCR used 60 Vbeta and 13 Jbeta primers. Sequencing used immunoSEQ multiplex PCR; TCRdb keeps in-frame clones, though not all of them. The sample includes more than 60,000 clones. The clonotype originates from a boy between 10 and 17 years old in good health and CMV-seronegative. The sample comprised PBMCs. The V call is TRBV5-1, the J call TRBJ2-2; D is undetermined. CDR3 sequence (DNA): TGCGCCAGCAGCTTAGTCCGGGCGAACACCGGGGAGCTGTTTTTT. Translation gives CASSLVRANTGELFF.